The 20 T cell receptor beta chains given below trace back to one sample, sequenced in a study of T cells in Graves' hyperthyroidism and ophthalmopathy. TCR beta CDR3 sequences were amplified from RNA transcripts. HTBI primers were the set used in a first-round RT-PCR of the TCR CDR3. Each CDR3 protein gets one entry after TCRdb re-called the multiplex PCR reads with MiXCR. Of approximately 500,000 distinct CDR3 sequences in the sample, roughly 50% were seen once. The sample comprised peripheral blood or thyroid tissue (not recorded which). These receptors originate from a woman between 18 and 29 years old with Graves' hyperthyroidism.

A remark on this clonotype: At one end, the junction sequence differs from germline, possibly due to a read error. J is TRBJ1-3 and V is TRBV12-3 or TRBV12-4, with unresolved D. The length of the CDR3 is 16 residues. CDR3 sequence reads: CASSSDYRVSGNTTYF. Here the CDR3 DNA reads TGTGCCAGCAGTTCCGACTATCGCGTCTCTGGAAACACCACATATTTT.

Ten or more counts support this clonotype. A single base separates this from a much larger clone, so it may be a read error. V is TRBV25-1 and J is TRBJ1-3, with D uncertain. Germline lookup yields CDR1 MGHDK and CDR2 SYGVNS. The CDR3 is 16 amino acids. The CDR3 protein is CASSEYGRRSGNTMYF. The CDR3 DNA sequence: TGTGCCAGCAGTGAATATGGCCGACGCTCTGGAAACACCATGTATTTT.

Many counts were recorded for this clonotype. The rearrangement uses TRBV12-3 or TRBV12-4 and TRBJ1-5; tentative D call: TRBD1 (5 bases). Trimming left V 6 bases short and J 7 bases short, with 19 bases between. The CDR3 is 15 residues long. CDR3 in amino acids: CASSFEAGWDQPQHF. CDR3 DNA sequence: TGTGCCAGCAGCTTCGAGGCAGGATGGGACCAGCCCCAGCATTTT.

This clonotype was observed at least ten times. The rearrangement links TRBV3-1 to TRBJ2-7; 11 bases line up with TRBD2. The V gene end was trimmed by 0 bases and the J gene end by 5 bases; junction bases not matched to a gene: 6. Germline CDR1 and CDR2: LGHDT and YNNKEL (reference sequence). This CDR3 is built from 16 residues. The CDR3 DNA follows: TGTGCCAGCAGCCAAGACGAACTAGCGGGAGAGGACGAGCAGTACTTC. Amino acid sequence: CASSQDELAGEDEQYF.

V and J are TRBV7-3 and TRBJ1-5; possible D gene TRBD1, 6 bases. The CDR3 consists of 16 residues. Between the trimmed V and J ends, which lost 5 bases and 4 bases, there was a span of 18 bases. Germline V gene lookup returns CDR1 SGHTA and CDR2 FQGTGA. The CDR3 nucleotides are TGTGCCAGCAGCCCACAGGGTGCGACAGATAATCAGCCCCAGCATTTT. Protein: CASSPQGATDNQPQHF.

This clonotype was seen only a few times. J is TRBJ1-6 and V is TRBV27; D not certain. Germline CDR1 and CDR2: MNHEY and SMNVEV (reference sequence). The CDR3 has 15 amino acids. Trimming took off 7 bases at V and 3 bases at J, with 13 bases between the two ends. The CDR3 here is CASNPPAHYNSPLHF. DNA for the CDR3: TGTGCCAGCAATCCCCCAGCCCACTATAATTCACCCCTCCACTTT.

This clonotype was seen at least ten times. The rearrangement uses TRBV20-1 and TRBJ1-1; unclear D gene. Germline V lookup: CDR1 DFQATT, CDR2 SNEGSKA (reference sequence). This CDR3 is 13 amino acids long. V shed 3 bases and J shed 1 base, with 9 bases lying between them. CDR3 sequence: CSASDTQNTEAFF. The CDR3 bases are TGCAGTGCTAGCGACACACAGAACACTGAAGCTTTCTTT.

This clonotype occurred a few times. V gene TRBV20-1 combines with J gene TRBJ2-1; the match to TRBD2 covers 8 bases. From germline, CDR1 is DFQATT and CDR2 SNEGSKA (reference sequence). V shed 5 bases, J shed 0 bases, and the junction held 9 bases outside the gene matches. CDR3 size: 16 residues. CDR3 loop: CSAGGGGTSSYNEQFF. DNA for the CDR3: TGCAGTGCTGGGGGCGGGGGGACAAGCTCCTACAATGAGCAGTTCTTC.

The chain links TRBV25-1 to TRBJ2-5; D uncertain. The CDR3 has 11 amino acids. Germline assignment: CDR1 MGHDK and CDR2 SYGVNS. V lost 8 bases and J lost 5, with 9 bases in between. The CDR3 is CASGIPETQYF. CDR3 nucleotide sequence: TGTGCCAGCGGTATCCCGGAGACCCAGTACTTC.

This clonotype was found many times. The junction departs from germline at one end; a sequencing error may be responsible. V and J are TRBV7-7 and TRBJ2-5; TRBD2 might be the D (6 bases). The CDR3 loop spans 15 amino acids. Germline V gives CDR1 SSHAT, CDR2 FNYEAQ (reference sequence). The CDR3: CASSEGTGGQETQYF. CDR3 sequence (DNA): TGTGCTAGCAGCGAAGGAACCGGGGGCCAAGAGACCCAGTACTTC.

This clonotype was recorded once. A read error may be the cause here, since a much bigger clone is one base away. The CDR3 loop reads CASSESLWSLSYNEQYF. Written as DNA, the CDR3 is TGTGCCAGCAGTGAGTCGCTCTGGTCCCTCTCCTACAATGAGCAGTACTTC. The chain combines TRBV10-3 with TRBJ2-7, with D unclear. The CDR3 sequence is 17 residues long. Germline-derived CDR1 and CDR2 are ENHRY and SYGVKD.

For this clonotype: This could be a read error, since a much larger clone is one nucleotide away. V usage is TRBV5-5 and J usage is TRBJ1-2, with D unresolved. CDR1 is SGHKS, CDR2 YYEKEE, per germline (reference sequence). This CDR3 comprises 15 residues. CDR3 nucleotides: TGTGCCAGCAACTTGGGCGGGGATTGGGACTATGGCTACACCTTC. Its protein product is CASNLGGDWDYGYTF.

This clonotype was picked up many times. This rearrangement joins TRBV27 to TRBJ1-6; D is ambiguous. Trimming took off 5 bases at V and 7 bases at J, with 6 bases between the two ends. CDR3 size: 12 residues. Germline assignment: CDR1 MNHEY and CDR2 SMNVEV (reference sequence). The CDR3 loop is CASSPQNSPLHF. The CDR3 DNA is TGTGCCAGCAGTCCTCAAAATTCACCCCTCCACTTT.

Regarding this clonotype: This may stem from a read error, because a much larger clone lies one nucleotide away. The chain joins TRBV4-1 to TRBJ1-1; D uncertain. Germline assignment: CDR1 MGHRA and CDR2 YSYEKL. V lost 1 base and J 1 base, leaving 10 bases between the germline ends. This CDR3 spans 15 amino acids. The CDR3 region is CASSQVGRRNTEAFF. The CDR3 DNA reads TGCGCCAGCAGCCAAGTAGGACGGAGGAACACTGAAGCTTTCTTT.

This clonotype was detected ten times or more. The rearrangement links TRBV20-1 to TRBJ1-1; D not certain. The germline gives CDR1 DFQATT, CDR2 SNEGSKA (reference sequence). The CDR3 extends over 15 amino acids. V was clipped by 1 base and J by 0 bases, with 12 bases between them. CDR3 residues: CSARVAEGLNTEAFF. In DNA, the CDR3 is TGCAGTGCTAGAGTAGCCGAAGGGTTGAACACTGAAGCTTTCTTT.

At least ten counts were recorded for this clonotype. V is TRBV7-9 and J is TRBJ1-5; D possibly corresponds to TRBD1 (5 bases). CDR1 SEHNR and CDR2 FQNEAQ come from the germline V gene (reference sequence). The length of the CDR3 is 15 residues. V lost 5 bases and J 2 bases, leaving 13 bases between the germline ends. This chain's CDR3 is CASSELGTGNQPQHF. CDR3 in DNA: TGTGCCAGCAGCGAACTCGGGACGGGCAATCAGCCCCAGCATTTT.

This clonotype was found many times. The V call is TRBV19, the J call TRBJ1-2, with D perhaps matching TRBD1 (6 bases). Germline V gene lookup returns CDR1 LNHDA and CDR2 SQIVND (reference sequence). V was clipped by 4 bases and J by 0 bases, with 12 bases between them. CDR3 size: 15 residues. The CDR3 reads CASSTKTGANYGYTF. CDR3 bases: TGTGCCAGTAGTACCAAGACAGGAGCTAACTATGGCTACACCTTC.

This clonotype was observed many times. This chain connects TRBV28 to TRBJ2-7, with 9 bases identical to TRBD2. Trimming cost V 7 bases and J 5 bases; bases outside gene matches: 9. The CDR3 is 14 residues long. CDR1 MDHEN and CDR2 SYDVKM come from the germline V gene. The chain's CDR3 is CASKPAGGRDEQYF. CDR3 nucleotides: TGTGCCAGCAAGCCAGCGGGAGGACGAGACGAGCAGTACTTC.

This clonotype was seen only a few times. The gene calls are TRBV15 and TRBJ2-1; D call uncertain. This CDR3 has 13 residues. Trimming removed 4 bases from V and 12 bases from J, with 16 bases in between. Germline CDR1 is LNHNV and CDR2 is YYDKDF (reference sequence). CDR3 region: CATSIDSSRGQFF. CDR3 DNA sequence: TGTGCCACCAGCATTGACTCGTCTCGTGGGCAGTTCTTC.

This chain uses TRBV7-9 with TRBJ1-4, with D hard to call. V was shortened by 2 bases and J by 3 bases, with 4 bases between the two germline ends. Germline values: CDR1 SEHNR, CDR2 FQNEAQ (reference sequence). CDR3 length equals 13 residues. CDR3 protein: CASSLRPNEKLFF. The CDR3 DNA is TGTGCCAGCAGCTTACGGCCTAATGAAAAACTGTTTTTT.